This TCR beta chain was sequenced for a study of shared clonotypes between healthy human individuals. Findings of the study overall: Generally, naive subsets came out with larger estimated richness than memory subsets. Generation of non-shared clonotypes was less probable than generation of clonotypes shared by all four donors. Clonotype sharing across donors was expected to vary with sequencing depth.

CDR3 length: 13 amino acids. The germline V gene has CDR1 SQVTM and CDR2 ANQGSEA. J was trimmed by 4 bases and V by 7 bases; bases with no gene match: 3. The data were produced by immunoSEQ multiplex PCR, yet TCRdb's version contains in-frame clones alone and is incomplete. The sample yields about 980,000 clones, approximately 80% seen once. Division of CD4+ cells produced a CD45RA+ naive subset and a CD45RA-negative memory subset. With regard to this clone: Its target is unknown.

The J gene is TRBJ1-3, the V gene TRBV29-1; 11 nucleotides align to TRBD1. The receptor was isolated from a man between 18 and 29 years old in good health. Sample: memory CD4+ T cells sorted from blood. The subset here: CD45RA-negative fraction. CDR3 DNA: TGCAGCGCTGGGACAGGGGGAGGAAACACCATATATTTT. This gives the protein CSAGTGGGNTIYF.